These T cell receptor beta chains were read from a single sample in a study of T-cell memory formation after mild COVID-19. TCRdb called the 5' RACE reads again in MiXCR, with one record for every CDR3 protein. Among 120,000 to 150,000 distinct CDR3 sequences listed, about 19% were seen once. The sequenced sample was PBMCs or a T cell subset sorted from them (not recorded which). The receptors come from an adult woman who had mild COVID-19 (a few samples of this study predate the infection). Cell type and time point are not known. CDR3s include the opening cysteine and the closing phenylalanine or tryptophan. The D gene is left open where the match is weak. The size field is filled for only some rows; it gives once, few, many or a size class.

j_call | d_call | clone_size | v_call | cdr3_nt | cdr3_aa
TRBJ1-1 | TRBD1 | NA | TRBV12-3/TRBV12-4 | TGTGCCAGCAGTCCTATAAGACAGGGGTCGTACACTGAAGCTTTCTTT | CASSPIRQGSYTEAFF
TRBJ2-7 | TRBD2 | NA | TRBV24-1 | TGTGCCACCAGTGATGCGACTAGCGGTCCCTACGAGCAGTACTTC | CATSDATSGPYEQYF
TRBJ2-2 | NA | few | TRBV7-3 | TGTGCCAGCAGCTTAGAAGGCATCGGGGAGCTGTTTTTT | CASSLEGIGELFF
TRBJ2-1 | NA | few | TRBV12-3/TRBV12-4 | TGTGCCAGCAATATAGCCCCGGGCACAAGTGAGCAGTTCTTC | CASNIAPGTSEQFF
TRBJ2-4 | NA | NA | TRBV7-2 | TGTGCCAGCAGCTTAGCGTCAGGGAAGGCCAAAAACATTCAGTACTTC | CASSLASGKAKNIQYF
TRBJ2-7 | NA | many | TRBV30 | TGTGCCTGGAGTGGGGGATACTACGAGCAGTACTTC | CAWSGGYYEQYF
TRBJ1-3 | NA | NA | TRBV6-6 | TGTGCCAGCACCTGGACCTCTGGAAACACCATATATTTT | CASTWTSGNTIYF
TRBJ1-6 | NA | NA | TRBV2 | TGTGCCAGCAGCGTCGGCTCCTATAATTCACCCCTCCACTTT | CASSVGSYNSPLHF
TRBJ2-7 | NA | NA | TRBV20-1 | TGCAGTGCTAGAGATCGTCGCGGGAACTCCTACGAGCAGTACTTC | CSARDRRGNSYEQYF
TRBJ2-7 | NA | few | TRBV6-1 | TGTGCCAGCAGTGAACAGGGGGGAGACCACGAGCAGTACTTC | CASSEQGGDHEQYF
TRBJ1-5 | TRBD1 | NA | TRBV27 | TGTGCCAGCAGGAGACAGGGGGGGAGCAATCAGCCCCAGCATTTT | CASRRQGGSNQPQHF
TRBJ2-3 | NA | few | TRBV5-5 | TGTGCCAGCAGCTTGGAAGGGGCGCAGTATTTT | CASSLEGAQYF